The present entry profiles one T cell receptor beta chain with its context. This clonotype showed up many times. It lacks a known antigen. No much larger clonotype is one base removed from it; base qualities were not supplied. These data come from a study of early T cells in non-severe SARS-CoV-2 infection (dated by TCRdb to about 2021). For the study in its entirety: TCR sequencing used bulk RNA from unsorted whole blood, so alpha and beta chains could not be paired.

Overall results and qualifications from the work: VDJdb matching was skewed toward anti-spike CD8 responses and likely underestimated virus-specific expansions, missing private and CD4 specificities.

Library generation was performed with 5' RACE. Sequencing instrument: NextSeq 500. Unique molecular identifiers were attached to individual cDNA molecules in the TCR library protocol so that sequencing error and PCR bias could be corrected. Both TCR alpha and beta chains were sequenced, and tight co-correlation was observed between alpha and beta sequence abundances in each sample. The original pipeline was this. Decombinator V4 was used to annotate TCR sequences for V gene, J gene and CDR3. Expanded TCRs were defined as changing significantly between any two time points under a Poisson model with p below 0.0001. TCR abundances were normalised to the total number of TCRs sequenced per sample and were expressed as counts per million. TRAV1-2 paired with TRAJ12, TRAJ20 or TRAJ33 defined MAIT TCRs, while TRAV10 paired with TRAJ18 defined iNKT TCRs. A search of VDJdb, accessed on 1 November 2021, was run for TCRs annotated to CMV, EBV and SARS-CoV-2, with TCRs annotated for multiple antigens excluded. TCRdb ran its own pipeline on the public reads, namely fastp trimming at Q25 and MiXCR clone calling, and kept in-frame beta chains. Each CDR3 protein appears once, grouped with its most common genes and DNA. None of the V and J calls come from the authors' own analysis; TCRdb made them. Counted in this sample were 25,000 to 35,000 distinct CDR3 sequences; 5% to 6.5% of them appeared once. Around 3.7% of the sample is taken by the ten largest.

The study was a case-control design nested within a healthcare worker cohort in London, UK, with weekly nasopharyngeal swab PCR tests and blood sampling. Healthcare workers were enrolled in the week of the UK lockdown, from 23 to 31 March 2020, and were followed every week for up to roughly 15 weeks. The germline ends are 12 bases apart after V is trimmed by 0 bases and J by 3 bases. The CDR3 covers 15 residues, taking in both the cysteine and the phenylalanine. Only the CDR3 DNA stays, 45 bases, in frame from base 1. The CDR1 and CDR2 encoded by the germline V gene are SGHTS and YDEGEE. Sequenced: whole blood. The TCR sequence derives from an adult who was a healthcare worker with PCR-confirmed SARS-CoV-2 infection or an uninfected control (not recorded which). The rearranged chain carries TRBV5-8 and TRBJ1-1; TRBD1 is a possible D gene, resting on 5 matching bases. CDR3 loop: CASSLVQGRYTEAFF. The nucleotides are TGTGCCAGCAGCTTGGTGCAGGGAAGGTACACTGAAGCTTTCTTT.